This TCR beta chain was documented in a study of cytomegalovirus exposure and HLA in healthy donors. Comment on this clone: Its antigen is currently unknown.

Germline V gives CDR1 MDHEN, CDR2 SYDVKM. The CDR3 loop spans 13 amino acids. V trimming: 3 bases; J trimming: 8 bases; junction bases outside the gene matches: 5. Primers: 60 Vbeta forward and 13 Jbeta reverse. TCRdb's copy holds only in-frame clones and misses some; the assay was immunoSEQ multiplex PCR. Of under 75,000 clones in the sample, 86% are singletons; the top ten hold 2%. Study observations and caveats: Relative to equally common others, HLA-associated TCR beta chains showed greater clonal expansion in a later analysis.

The TCR sequence derives from a woman aged 25-40 years in good health and CMV-seronegative. The sample taken for sequencing was PBMCs. The chain uses TRBV28 and TRBJ1-2, with 8 bases fitting TRBD1. Here the CDR3 reads CASSFNRGRGYTF. The CDR3, as DNA: TGTGCCAGCAGTTTTAACAGGGGGAGAGGCTACACCTTC.